This T cell receptor (beta chain) is drawn from a study of cytomegalovirus exposure and HLA in healthy donors. Study observations and caveats: A few V segments could not be told apart, such as TRBV6-2 and TRBV6-3, and were left out. In an earlier analysis, productive rearrangement rates for most beta V segments clustered near 87% or 30%. Links to common viral pathogens appeared, in a later analysis, for several of the most significant clusters.

Primers: 60 Vbeta forward and 13 Jbeta reverse. Sequencing was performed with immunoSEQ multiplex PCR; in TCRdb, only in-frame clones are kept and a portion is missing. This sample carries roughly 160,000 clones, more than 75% of them seen once, and the ten largest clones take around 2.6%. CDR3 length: 13 residues. Germline assignment: CDR1 MNHEY and CDR2 SVGAGI. V was pared by 7 bases and J by 4 bases, with 13 bases between. Regarding this clone: The antigen remains unidentified.

The rearrangement links TRBV6-5 to TRBJ1-2; tentatively, D is TRBD1 (5 bases). This clonotype was obtained from a man between 25 and 39 years old in good health and CMV-seropositive. Sequenced: PBMCs. CDR3 coding DNA: TGTGCCAGCACAAAGGGGCGACTCTATGGCTACACCTTC. Amino acid sequence: CASTKGRLYGYTF.